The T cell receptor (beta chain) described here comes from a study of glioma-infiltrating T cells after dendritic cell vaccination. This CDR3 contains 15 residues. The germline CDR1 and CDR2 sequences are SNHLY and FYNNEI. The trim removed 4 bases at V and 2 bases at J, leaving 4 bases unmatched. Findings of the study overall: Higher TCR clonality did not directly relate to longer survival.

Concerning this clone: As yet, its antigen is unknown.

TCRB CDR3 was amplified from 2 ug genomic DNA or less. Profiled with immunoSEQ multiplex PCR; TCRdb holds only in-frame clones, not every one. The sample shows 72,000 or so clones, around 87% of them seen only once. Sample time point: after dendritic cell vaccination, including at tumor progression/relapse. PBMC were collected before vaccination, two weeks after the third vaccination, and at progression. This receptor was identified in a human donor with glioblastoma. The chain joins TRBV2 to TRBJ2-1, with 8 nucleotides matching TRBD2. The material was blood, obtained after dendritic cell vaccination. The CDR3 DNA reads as TGTGCCAGCAGTGTATCGGGGGGGACCTACAATGAGCAGTTCTTC. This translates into CASSVSGGTYNEQFF.